This is a list of T cell receptor beta chains from one sample in a study of CD8+ T cells in alopecia areata. Sequencing used immunoSEQ multiplex PCR; TCRdb keeps in-frame clones, though not all of them. Here the sample spans some 220,000 clones, roughly 56% being singletons. This specimen was CD4+ T cells sorted from blood, taken at week 4, from a patient treated with tofacitinib. These receptors were obtained from a human donor with alopecia areata. CDR3s include the opening cysteine and the closing phenylalanine or tryptophan. D genes are given only for firm matches. Part of the rows lack a size; the others show once, few, many or a class for expanded clones.

D	V	size	J	DNA	CDR3
.	TRBV12-5	.	TRBJ1-2	TGTGCTAGTGGTTTGGCGACCAGGGGCGGCTACACCTTC	CASGLATRGGYTF
.	TRBV5-1	.	TRBJ2-1	TGCGCCAGCAGCCGCGCGGACTCCTACAATGAGCAGTTCTTC	CASSRADSYNEQFF
TRBD1	TRBV25-1	.	TRBJ1-2	TGTGCCAGCGCTGAGACAGGGTTCAACTATGGCTACACCTTC	CASAETGFNYGYTF
.	TRBV30	few	TRBJ2-2	TGTGCCTGGTCACTGGCCGGGGAGCTGTTTTTT	CAWSLAGELFF
.	TRBV15	.	TRBJ1-4	TGTGCCACCAGCAGAGGCCTAGACCTTAATGAAAAACTGTTTTTT	CATSRGLDLNEKLFF
.	TRBV28	.	TRBJ1-2	TGTGCCAGCAGTTTGGGTCGTGGCTACACCTTC	CASSLGRGYTF
.	TRBV29-1	.	TRBJ1-2	TGCAGCGTTCAAAGGGGCGGGGATGGCTACACCTTC	CSVQRGGDGYTF
.	TRBV29-1	.	TRBJ1-2	TGCAGCGTTGAACACTCTAACTATGGCTACACCTTC	CSVEHSNYGYTF
TRBD1	TRBV6-5	.	TRBJ2-7	TGTGCCAGCAGTCCCGGGACAGTCTACGAGCAGTACTTC	CASSPGTVYEQYF
TRBD1	TRBV5-6	.	TRBJ2-2	TGTGCCAGCAGCTTGATAGGGGGCCCAAACACCGGGGAGCTGTTTTTT	CASSLIGGPNTGELFF
TRBD2	TRBV7-7	.	TRBJ2-3	TGTGCCAGCAGCTTAAGCGGGGGGGCGACAGATACGCAGTATTTT	CASSLSGGATDTQYF
.	TRBV2	once	TRBJ1-1	TGTGCCAGCAGTGGGGGTTTTATTCGCACTGAAGCTTTCTTT	CASSGGFIRTEAFF
.	TRBV6-1	.	TRBJ2-7	TGTGCCAGCAGTGAAGCTTTCAGGGCCGGGCACGAGCAGTACTTC	CASSEAFRAGHEQYF
.	TRBV7-8	few	TRBJ1-2	TGTGCCAGCAGCTTAGGACCGAACCGTGGCTACACCTTC	CASSLGPNRGYTF
.	TRBV14	few	TRBJ2-3	TGTGCCAGCAGCCAAGAATTCAGGGGTGGCACAGATACGCAGTATTTT	CASSQEFRGGTDTQYF
.	TRBV29-1	.	TRBJ1-3	TGCAGCGTTGATCAGTCCCGCTCTGGAAACACCATATATTTT	CSVDQSRSGNTIYF
TRBD1	TRBV5-1	few	TRBJ2-7	TGCGCCAGCAGCGGGACGGGACAGGGCTTCGAGCAGTACTTC	CASSGTGQGFEQYF
.	TRBV30	once	TRBJ1-2	TGTGCCTGGAGTGCCAATGCGGGCTACACCTTC	CAWSANAGYTF
TRBD2	TRBV6-1	.	TRBJ2-1	TGTGCCAGCAGTGCAACTAGCGGGGGGGCTTACAATGAGCAGTTCTTC	CASSATSGGAYNEQFF
.	TRBV19	.	TRBJ1-2	TGTGCCAGTAGTATAGGGAACGGCTACACCTTC	CASSIGNGYTF
.	TRBV5-6	.	TRBJ2-3	TGTGCCAGCATTCTTGGACCGGGGGTGAGCACAGATACGCAGTATTTT	CASILGPGVSTDTQYF
.	TRBV7-9	few	TRBJ1-1	TGTGCCAGCAGCTTAGTGCCTCGCGCAGGTAGAGCTTTCTTT	CASSLVPRAGRAFF
TRBD1	TRBV10-1	once	TRBJ1-1	TGCGCCAGCAGACACGGACAGGGGGACACTGAAGCTTTCTTT	CASRHGQGDTEAFF
.	TRBV27	.	TRBJ2-1	TGTGCCAGCAGCAAGGTTAAGCCAAATGAGCAGTTCTTC	CASSKVKPNEQFF
.	TRBV13	few	TRBJ2-1	TGTGCCAGCAGCCCCCGGACCCCCGGCAATGAGCAGTTCTTC	CASSPRTPGNEQFF
.	TRBV4-1	.	TRBJ1-2	TGCGCCAGCAGCCAAGATTGGCAGGGGACTAACTATGGCTACACCTTC	CASSQDWQGTNYGYTF
.	TRBV29-1	.	TRBJ1-5	TGCAGCGTTTGGGCAGGGCCTACGCCCCAGCATTTT	CSVWAGPTPQHF
.	TRBV7-2	.	TRBJ1-2	TGTGCCAGCAGCTCCCCTGGGTGGGGGAGCTACACCTTC	CASSSPGWGSYTF
TRBD2	TRBV13	.	TRBJ2-1	TGTGCCAGCAGCTTACGGTTGCGGGGGGGCCTTGGTGAGCAGTTCTTC	CASSLRLRGGLGEQFF
TRBD2	TRBV11-2	.	TRBJ2-1	TGTGCCAGCAGCGTACGCGGGAGGCAGTACAATGAGCAGTTCTTC	CASSVRGRQYNEQFF
.	TRBV9	few	TRBJ1-1	TGTGCCAGCAGCGTAGATCTGAACACTGAAGCTTTCTTT	CASSVDLNTEAFF
.	TRBV30	.	TRBJ1-6	TGTGCCTGGAGTCGACAGTCATTATCCTATAATTCACCCCTCCACTTT	CAWSRQSLSYNSPLHF
TRBD2	TRBV7-3	.	TRBJ2-3	TGTGCCAGCAGCTTGGGACTAGCGGGGGATACGCAGTATTTT	CASSLGLAGDTQYF
.	TRBV14	.	TRBJ1-2	TGTGCCAGCAAGATAAAGTTTGGGGGGATTCGTGGCTACACCTTC	CASKIKFGGIRGYTF
.	TRBV29-1	.	TRBJ1-1	TGCAGCGCTGGGGGGAGGGTTACTGAAGCTTTCTTT	CSAGGRVTEAFF
.	TRBV2	medium-sized	TRBJ2-4	TGTGCCAGCAGCCAAACAGGGTGGGAAAACATTCAGTACTTC	CASSQTGWENIQYF